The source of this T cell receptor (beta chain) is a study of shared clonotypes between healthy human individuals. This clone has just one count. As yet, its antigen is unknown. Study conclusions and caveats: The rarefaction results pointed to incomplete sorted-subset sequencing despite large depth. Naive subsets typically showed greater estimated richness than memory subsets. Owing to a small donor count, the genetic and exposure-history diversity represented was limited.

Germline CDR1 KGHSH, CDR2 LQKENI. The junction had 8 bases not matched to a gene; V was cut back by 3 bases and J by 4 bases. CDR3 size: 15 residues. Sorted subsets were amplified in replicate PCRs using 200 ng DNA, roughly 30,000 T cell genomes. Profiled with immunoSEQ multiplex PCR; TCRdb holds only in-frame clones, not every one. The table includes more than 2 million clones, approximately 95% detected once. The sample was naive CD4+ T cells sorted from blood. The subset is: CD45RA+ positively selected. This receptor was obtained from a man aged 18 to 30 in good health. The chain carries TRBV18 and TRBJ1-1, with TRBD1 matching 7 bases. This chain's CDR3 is CASSPRQGKITEAFF. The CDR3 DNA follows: TGTGCCAGCTCACCTAGACAGGGTAAGATCACTGAAGCTTTCTTT. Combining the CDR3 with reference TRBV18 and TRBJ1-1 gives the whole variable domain NAGVMQNPRHLVRRRGQEARLRCSPMKGHSHVYWYRQLPEEGLKFMVYLQKENIIDESGMPKERFSAEFPKEGPSILRIQQVVRGDSAAYFCASSPRQGKITEAFFGQGTRLTVV.